This T cell receptor beta chain emerged from a study of shared T cell receptors in the human thymus (dated by TCRdb to the early 2020s). Notes on the research overall: The study examined how self-reactive, shared T-cell receptor alpha chains are generated in the human thymus.

Concerning this clone: Its target antigen remains unknown. No base qualities exist here, and no much larger clone lies one base off it.

Preparation of the library involved the immunoSEQ multiplex PCR assay. TCRdb stores this immuneACCESS table with in-frame sequences only. Part of the clones is absent; in the studies checked, under half of the shortfall reflects unresolved V genes, and no reason is known for the rest. In this sample the table shows under 450,000 clones, around 93% of which occur a single time. The biggest ten clones account for approximately 0.02% of the sample. Sequencing used thymocytes. The origin of this receptor is a human donor.

The CDR3 protein is CAWQRTSGRAGEQYF. The nucleotide sequence reads as follows: TGTGCCTGGCAACGCACTAGCGGGAGGGCCGGAGAGCAGTACTTC. Here the chain combines TRBV30 and TRBJ2-7, and 13 bases in between align with TRBD2. The germline V gene (reference sequence) specifies GTSNPN as CDR1 and SVGIG as CDR2. Relative to germline, V is missing 5 bases and J is missing 7 bases, with 11 bases of the junction outside any gene match. The CDR3 numbers 15 residues from cysteine through phenylalanine. Solely the CDR3 DNA is kept, with 45 bases framed from the first base. The CDR3, completed at both ends by the reference TRBV30 and TRBJ2-7 genes, gives the full variable domain SQTIHQWPATLVQPVGSPLSLECTVEGTSNPNLYWYRQAAGRGLQLLFYSVGIGQISSEVPQNLSASRPQDRQFILSSKKLLLSDSGFYLCAWQRTSGRAGEQYFGPGTRLTVT.